The entry below describes one TCR beta chain. The sample comes from a study of blood T cell repertoires in COVID-19. Study-level information: PBMCs, B-cell-depleted T cells, or T cells provided the cDNA or gDNA that made up the material.

Sequenced by immunoSEQ multiplex PCR; TCRdb stores in-frame clones only, minus some. The sample comprises a few hundred thousand clones, 75% to 90% of which are singletons, and about 9.1% rests with the top ten. The CDR3 has 13 amino acids. V was trimmed by 0 bases and J by 4 bases, leaving 4 bases between them. From germline, CDR1 is LGHNA and CDR2 YSLEER. The chain carries TRBV4-3 and TRBJ1-3; D is unresolved. Source material: peripheral blood. This clonotype was obtained from a human donor in a cohort sampled during active COVID-19. CDR3 loop: CASSQDQGNTIYF. The CDR3 DNA sequence: TGCGCCAGCAGCCAAGACCAAGGAAACACCATATATTTT.